A selection of T cell receptor beta chains follows, all from one sample in a study of shared clonotypes between healthy human individuals. TCRdb's copy holds only in-frame clones and misses some; the assay was immunoSEQ multiplex PCR. The table has more than 1.2 million clones, approximately 98.5% seen once. The sequenced sample was naive CD4+ T cells sorted from blood. All receptors come from a man younger than 45 in good health. CDR3s include the opening cysteine and the closing phenylalanine or tryptophan. D genes are given only for firm matches. Clone size is stated in some rows and not others, as once, few, many or a class when expanded.

>-|TRBJ2-7|-|TRBV4-2
CASSQEGGSDRRYEQYF
>-|TRBJ2-7|TRBD1|TRBV28
CASSLDRVRDEQYF
>-|TRBJ1-5|TRBD1|TRBV28
CASSPTGHDNQPQHF
>-|TRBJ1-1|-|TRBV30
CAWSARRGRNTEAFF
>-|TRBJ2-1|-|TRBV9
CASSPMGSANEQFF
>-|TRBJ2-7|-|TRBV5-1
CASSLDPSGEQYF
>-|TRBJ2-1|TRBD2|TRBV10-3
CAISPTSGSYNEQFF
>-|TRBJ2-2|-|TRBV29-1
CSIKLGGPGELFF
>-|TRBJ2-3|-|TRBV6-5
CASSPGVTDTQYF
>-|TRBJ2-7|-|TRBV12-2
CASRLGGPSGNYEQYF
>-|TRBJ2-5|TRBD2|TRBV18
CASSVRRTSGGETQYF
>-|TRBJ1-5|-|TRBV7-8
CASSLAGTHWTQHF
>-|TRBJ1-5|-|TRBV18
CASSPEGEAQHF
>once|TRBJ2-2|TRBD2|TRBV11-2
CASIDYSGSEAGELFF
>-|TRBJ1-1|-|TRBV9
CASTPLGVTEAFF
>-|TRBJ2-3|-|TRBV7-2
CASSLLREGTDTQYF
>-|TRBJ2-1|-|TRBV2
CASSEARGTYNEQFF
>-|TRBJ2-2|-|TRBV9
CASSVDAGELFF
>-|TRBJ2-7|-|TRBV5-4
CASSRDFSYEQYF
>-|TRBJ2-1|TRBD1|TRBV5-1
CASRRGTGEYNEQFF
>-|TRBJ2-7|-|TRBV18
CASSPGTADYEQYF
>-|TRBJ2-7|-|TRBV19
CASRQGYEQYF
>-|TRBJ2-3|TRBD1|TRBV7-8
CASSLMGQGGTDTQYF